This T cell receptor (beta chain) was documented in a study of cytomegalovirus exposure and HLA in healthy donors. Looking at the study overall: Both the 120 or so validation repertoires and the roughly 620 first-cohort repertoires used the same platform, as reported by a later analysis.

Germline values: CDR1 MNHEY, CDR2 SVGAGI. Deletions cut 7 bases from V and 2 bases from J, with 15 bases between. The CDR3 runs to 14 residues. The donors were part of the validation cohort of 120 subjects. That cohort was separate from the first cohort, which comprised about 730 subjects. Repertoires were generated with immunoSEQ multiplex PCR, while TCRdb's copy carries only in-frame clones and drops some. The sample includes roughly 180,000 clones, 86% of them seen just once. Sequencing was done on a sample of PBMCs. The receptor comes from a man aged 25 to 45 in good health and CMV-seropositive. V usage is TRBV6-5 and J usage is TRBJ2-7; a possible D gene is TRBD2 (6 bases). The CDR3: CASTSDYPPYEQYF. CDR3 bases: TGTGCCAGCACCTCGGACTATCCCCCCTACGAGCAGTACTTC.